There are a few counts of the clone carrying this T cell receptor beta chain. Its antigen remains unidentified. 5'RACE primed at constant segments yielded TCR alpha and TCR beta cDNA libraries bearing sample barcodes and UMIs. TCRdb re-derived calls from the 5' RACE reads in MiXCR, one entry per CDR3 protein. Altogether around 440,000 distinct CDR3 sequences are present, about 20% being singletons, with the ten largest covering about 12%. The CDR3 length is 15 residues. The germline CDR1 and CDR2 sequences are MGHRA and YSYEKL. V was clipped by 0 bases and J by 7 bases, with 15 bases between them. This entry is derived from a study of T-cell memory formation after mild COVID-19. Study-wide background: TCR clusters mostly belonged to single donors.

Findings and limits, study-wide: Clones contracting across day 15 to 85 had a balanced CD4/CD8 profile; later expanding clones leaned CD4+. The study found contracting CD4+ clones mainly in CM and EM and contracting CD8+ clones in EMRA.

This clonotype was sampled from an adult woman who had mild COVID-19 (a few samples of this study predate the infection). Cell type and time point are not known. Sequencing was done on a sample of PBMCs or a T cell subset sorted from them (not recorded which). The rearrangement links TRBV4-1 to TRBJ2-5, with D perhaps TRBD1 or TRBD2 (5 bases each). CDR3 nucleotides: TGCGCCAGCAGCCAAGATCTACTAGGGGTAGGGACCCAGTACTTC. Translation: CASSQDLLGVGTQYF.